This is a list of T cell receptor beta chains from one sample in a study of CD8 T cells in ankylosing spondylitis. A single record per CDR3 protein comes from TCRdb applying MiXCR to the 5' RACE reads. The sample lists hundreds of thousands of distinct CDR3 sequences; over 9.5% were seen once. Sequencing input: blood, either unsorted or a sorted T cell fraction (not recorded which). These TCRs come from a male donor with ankylosing spondylitis. CDR3s include the opening cysteine and the closing phenylalanine or tryptophan. D genes are given only for firm matches. Clone size is not always given. Where it is, it says once, few, many or a class for expanded clones.

abundance,v_gene,d_gene,j_gene,CDR3nt,CDR3aa
few,TRBV4-1,TRBD1,TRBJ2-1,TGCGCCAGCAGCATTTATGCCGGGACAGGGCCACATATTGAGCAGTTCTTC,CASSIYAGTGPHIEQFF
.,TRBV27,.,TRBJ2-1,TGTGCCAGCACCGACACACAGGCAAACTCCTACAATGAGCAGTTCTTC,CASTDTQANSYNEQFF
few,TRBV5-1,TRBD1,TRBJ2-1,TGCGCCAGCAGGTTGCCGGGACAGGTCTTTACTGAGCAGTTCTTC,CASRLPGQVFTEQFF
many,TRBV11-2,.,TRBJ2-1,TGTGCCAGCAGCTTACCAGGGGTCAGTAGGAGCTCCTACAATGAGCAGTTCTTC,CASSLPGVSRSSYNEQFF
few,TRBV20-1,TRBD2,TRBJ2-3,TGCAGTGCCAGAGGAGGCGGGAGGAACACAGATACGCAGTATTTT,CSARGGGRNTDTQYF
few,TRBV18,.,TRBJ2-7,TGTGCCAGCTCACCACCCAGGACTGGGGGTCGGACCTACGAGCAGTACTTC,CASSPPRTGGRTYEQYF
few,TRBV5-1,.,TRBJ1-3,TGCGCCAGTCAAAGGGAATCTGGAAACACCATATATTTT,CASQRESGNTIYF
few,TRBV6-2/TRBV6-3,TRBD2,TRBJ2-1,TGTGCCAGCAGCCGCGGGGTAGCGGGAGGATTCTACAATGAGCAGTTCTTC,CASSRGVAGGFYNEQFF
many,TRBV27,TRBD2,TRBJ2-1,TGTGCCAGCAACACGGGGGGGGTTTACAATGAGCAGTTCTTC,CASNTGGVYNEQFF
.,TRBV5-1,.,TRBJ1-1,TGCGCCAGCAGCCGGGGGACCATGAACACTGAAGCTTTCTTT,CASSRGTMNTEAFF
few,TRBV14,.,TRBJ1-4,TGTGCCAGCAGCCAAGGCTTAGGACGGATTAATGAAAAACTGTTTTTT,CASSQGLGRINEKLFF
many,TRBV29-1,.,TRBJ2-6,TGCAGCGTCCGCGTGGGCTCTGGGGCCAACGTCCTGACTTTC,CSVRVGSGANVLTF
.,TRBV9,.,TRBJ2-3,TGTGCCAGCAGCCCTCGCGAACGGGGGCGGGATACGCAGTATTTT,CASSPRERGRDTQYF
.,TRBV21-1,.,TRBJ2-3,TGTGCCAGCAGCAAAGTCAGCGCCACAGATACGCAGTATTTT,CASSKVSATDTQYF
.,TRBV3-1,.,TRBJ2-7,TGTGCCAGCAGCCAAGGGGTAACCTACGAGCAGTACTTC,CASSQGVTYEQYF
.,TRBV20-1,.,TRBJ2-7,TGCAGTGCTAGGCCCGGGACACACTCCTACGAGCAGTACTTC,CSARPGTHSYEQYF
.,TRBV5-1,TRBD2,TRBJ2-3,TGCGCCAGCAGCTTGAACAACGCGGGAGGGCCCGTTACGCAGTATTTT,CASSLNNAGGPVTQYF
.,TRBV5-6,.,TRBJ2-1,TGTGCCAGCAGCTTGGAACAGGGAGAATTCTACAATGAGCAGTTCTTC,CASSLEQGEFYNEQFF
few,TRBV7-9,.,TRBJ1-1,TGTGCCAGCAGCTTAGGGAGATCGGGTGGAGCTTTCTTT,CASSLGRSGGAFF
few,TRBV12-3/TRBV12-4,.,TRBJ2-1,TGTGCCAGCAGGACGCACCCAGGGCCCTTTGAGCAGTTCTTC,CASRTHPGPFEQFF
few,TRBV2,TRBD2,TRBJ2-3,TGTGCCAGCAGTGAATGGGGACTAGCGGGAGCAGATACGCAGTATTTT,CASSEWGLAGADTQYF
.,TRBV9,TRBD2,TRBJ2-7,TGTGCCAGCAGCCCAAGACTAGCGGGCGAGCAGTACTTC,CASSPRLAGEQYF
few,TRBV10-2,.,TRBJ1-3,TGCGCCAGCAGTAGCCCCAATTCCGGAAACACCATATATTTT,CASSSPNSGNTIYF
few,TRBV2,.,TRBJ1-4,TGTGCCAGCAGTGAAAATTCGCCGGTGGGGCTTGGCGAAAAACTGTTTTTT,CASSENSPVGLGEKLFF
.,TRBV12-3/TRBV12-4,.,TRBJ1-6,TGTGCCAGCAGCCTCGGGGATAATTCACCCCTCCACTTT,CASSLGDNSPLHF
few,TRBV5-1,TRBD2,TRBJ2-1,TGCGCCAGCCGCCGCGGGGGGACCTACAATGAGCAGTTCTTC,CASRRGGTYNEQFF
.,TRBV5-5,.,TRBJ2-5,TGTGCCAGCAGCTTTGGGGGAGGAGAGGAGACCCAGTACTTC,CASSFGGGEETQYF
.,TRBV12-3/TRBV12-4,.,TRBJ2-3,TGTGCCAGCAGTCCATATGGGTTGACAGCCACAGATACGCAGTATTTT,CASSPYGLTATDTQYF
.,TRBV3-1,.,TRBJ2-2,TGTGCCAGCAGCCGACGGGCAGGGGCTTTGTCCGGGGAGCTGTTTTTT,CASSRRAGALSGELFF
few,TRBV21-1,.,TRBJ2-5,TGTGCCAGCAGCAAAGATTGGAGCAGGGGGCATTTGATACGGGAGACCCAGTACTTC,CASSKDWSRGHLIRETQYF
.,TRBV5-1,TRBD2,TRBJ2-7,TGCGCCAGCAGGGCTACTAGCGGTACTTCCTACGAGCAGTACTTC,CASRATSGTSYEQYF
few,TRBV12-3/TRBV12-4,.,TRBJ1-1,TGTGCCAGCAGTTTCGGAGTAGACTCGAACACTGAAGCTTTCTTT,CASSFGVDSNTEAFF
.,TRBV20-1,.,TRBJ2-5,TGCAGTGCTAGTCCTCTGGACGGTTCCCAAGAGACCCAGTACTTC,CSASPLDGSQETQYF
few,TRBV20-1,.,TRBJ2-1,TGCAGTGCTAGAGGCGAGTGGCTAGCTTTCGGCGGTGAGTTCTTC,CSARGEWLAFGGEFF
.,TRBV3-1,.,TRBJ2-5,TGTGCCAGCAATGAGGGCCAAGAGACCCAGTACTTC,CASNEGQETQYF
.,TRBV1,.,TRBJ2-3,TGCACCAGCAGCCAAGATTCGGGCGGGAGGAACACAGATACGCAGTATTTT,CTSSQDSGGRNTDTQYF
few,TRBV4-2,.,TRBJ2-7,TGTGCCAGCAGCACCCAGATAGTCGGCGAGCAGTACTTC,CASSTQIVGEQYF
few,TRBV2,TRBD2,TRBJ2-1,TGTGCCAGTGCGAGCGGGAGGTTGTACAATGAGCAGTTCTTC,CASASGRLYNEQFF
many,TRBV7-9,.,TRBJ2-7,TGTGCCAGCAGCTCCTTGGCGTTTTACGAGCAGTACTTC,CASSSLAFYEQYF
.,TRBV2,.,TRBJ2-7,TGTGCCAGCAGTGTTGAGCCACCCTACGAGCAGTACTTC,CASSVEPPYEQYF
.,TRBV24-1,.,TRBJ2-5,TGTGCCACCAGGGCAGCCCGAGAGACCCAGTACTTC,CATRAARETQYF
many,TRBV5-1,TRBD2,TRBJ2-5,TGCGCCAGCAGCTTGGGACTAGCGGTTCAAGAGACCCAGTACTTC,CASSLGLAVQETQYF
few,TRBV2,.,TRBJ1-4,TGTGCCAGCACTTCTACCCGCTCAACTAATGAAAAACTGTTTTTT,CASTSTRSTNEKLFF
many,TRBV27,.,TRBJ2-7,TGTGCCAGCAGTTTCAGTCTCCCAAGCGTCGGGGGAGCCCTTTCCTACGAGCAGTACTTC,CASSFSLPSVGGALSYEQYF
.,TRBV3-1,.,TRBJ2-2,TGTGCCAGCAGCCGCTGGACTATGACCGGGGAGCTGTTTTTT,CASSRWTMTGELFF
.,TRBV20-1,.,TRBJ1-2,TGCAGTGCTAGCCCCCTCAACTATGGCTACACCTTC,CSASPLNYGYTF
.,TRBV20-1,TRBD1,TRBJ1-6,TGCAGTGCTAGGGCATTACAGGGGGACTATAATTCACCCCTCCACTTT,CSARALQGDYNSPLHF
.,TRBV20-1,.,TRBJ2-1,TGCAGTGCTAGTTTAGGCTGGGTGATCGGCAATGAGCAGTTCTTC,CSASLGWVIGNEQFF
few,TRBV20-1,.,TRBJ2-7,TGCAGTGCTAGTCCTGCTAGCCGTTCTTACGAGCAGTACTTC,CSASPASRSYEQYF
many,TRBV4-2,TRBD2,TRBJ2-1,TGTGCCAGCAGCCAAGATCCGTCTAGCGGGGTAAACAATGAGCAGTTCTTC,CASSQDPSSGVNNEQFF